The sequence of this TCR beta chain was determined in a study of blood T cell repertoires in COVID-19. Study-wide context: T cells, B-cell-depleted T cells, or PBMCs provided the cDNA or gDNA that served as material.

The CDR3 spans 14 residues. Per germline, CDR1 LGHDT and CDR2 YNNKEL (reference sequence). V lost 3 bases, J lost 7 bases, and 4 bases stayed unmatched. Using immunoSEQ multiplex PCR, the repertoire was profiled, and TCRdb retains in-frame clones only, with some absent. Of roughly 90,000 clones in the sample, more than 70% were seen once. The sequence came from a man aged 45 to 65 with COVID-19, enrolled during active disease. The sequencing sample was made of peripheral blood. The chain carries TRBV3-1 (or the pseudogene TRBV3-2) and TRBJ2-1, with 9 bases fitting TRBD1. The CDR3 sequence is CASSHTDRGNEQFF. CDR3 DNA: TGTGCCAGCAGCCATACGGACAGGGGAAATGAGCAGTTCTTC.